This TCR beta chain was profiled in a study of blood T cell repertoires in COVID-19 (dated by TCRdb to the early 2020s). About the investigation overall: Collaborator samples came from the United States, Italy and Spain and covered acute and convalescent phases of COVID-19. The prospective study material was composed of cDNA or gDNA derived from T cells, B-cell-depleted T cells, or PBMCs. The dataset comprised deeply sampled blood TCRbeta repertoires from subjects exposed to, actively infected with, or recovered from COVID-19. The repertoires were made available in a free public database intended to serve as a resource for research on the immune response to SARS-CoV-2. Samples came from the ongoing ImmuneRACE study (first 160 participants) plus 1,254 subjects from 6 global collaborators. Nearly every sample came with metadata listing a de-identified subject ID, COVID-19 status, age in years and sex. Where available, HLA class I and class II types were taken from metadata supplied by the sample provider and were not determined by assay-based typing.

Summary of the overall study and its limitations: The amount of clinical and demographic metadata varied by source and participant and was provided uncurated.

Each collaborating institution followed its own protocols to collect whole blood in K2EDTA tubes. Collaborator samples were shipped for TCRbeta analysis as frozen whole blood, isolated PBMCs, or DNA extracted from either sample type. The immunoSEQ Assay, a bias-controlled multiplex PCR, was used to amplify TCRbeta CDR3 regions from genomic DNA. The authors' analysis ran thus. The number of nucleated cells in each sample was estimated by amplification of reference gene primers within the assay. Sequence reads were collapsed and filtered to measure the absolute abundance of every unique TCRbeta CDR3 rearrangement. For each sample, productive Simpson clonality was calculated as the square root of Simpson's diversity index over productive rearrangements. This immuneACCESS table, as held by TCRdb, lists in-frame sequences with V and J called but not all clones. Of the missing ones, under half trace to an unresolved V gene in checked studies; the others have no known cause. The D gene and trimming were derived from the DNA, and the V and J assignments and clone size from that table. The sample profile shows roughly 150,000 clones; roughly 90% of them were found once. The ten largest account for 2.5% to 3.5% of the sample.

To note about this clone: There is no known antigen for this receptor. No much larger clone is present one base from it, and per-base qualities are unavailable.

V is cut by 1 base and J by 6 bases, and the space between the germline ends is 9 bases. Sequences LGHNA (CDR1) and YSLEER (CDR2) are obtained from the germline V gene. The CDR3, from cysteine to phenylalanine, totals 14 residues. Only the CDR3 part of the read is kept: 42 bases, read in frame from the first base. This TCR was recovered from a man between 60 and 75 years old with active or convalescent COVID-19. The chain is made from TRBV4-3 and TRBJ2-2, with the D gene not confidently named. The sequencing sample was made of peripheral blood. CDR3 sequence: CASSQVSLSGELFF. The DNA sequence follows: TGCGCCAGCAGCCAAGTCTCACTTTCCGGGGAGCTGTTTTTT.